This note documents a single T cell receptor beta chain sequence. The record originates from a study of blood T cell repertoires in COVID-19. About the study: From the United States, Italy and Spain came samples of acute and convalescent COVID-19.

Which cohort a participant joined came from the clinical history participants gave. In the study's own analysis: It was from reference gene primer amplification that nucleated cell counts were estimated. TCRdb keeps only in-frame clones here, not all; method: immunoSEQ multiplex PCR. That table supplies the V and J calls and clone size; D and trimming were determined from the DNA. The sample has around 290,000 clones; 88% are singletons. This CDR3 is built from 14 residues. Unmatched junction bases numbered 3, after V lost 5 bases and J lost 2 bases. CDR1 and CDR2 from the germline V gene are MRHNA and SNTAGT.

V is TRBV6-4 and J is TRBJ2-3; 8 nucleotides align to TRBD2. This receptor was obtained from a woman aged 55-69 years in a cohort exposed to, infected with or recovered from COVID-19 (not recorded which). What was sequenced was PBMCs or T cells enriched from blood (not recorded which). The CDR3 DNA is TGTGCCAGCAGTCCCGGGAGGGACACAGATACGCAGTATTTT. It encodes CASSPGRDTDTQYF.